The entry that follows covers one TCR beta chain sequence. Ten or more counts support this clonotype. Its antigen target is currently unknown. Within one base of it there is no much larger clone, and no base qualities were kept. This specimen's treatment or condition label, per the study, means: in vitro stimulation with specific CMV peptide epitopes to enrich CMV-specific T cells. TCRdb shows the sequencer as Illumina HiSeq 1500. In TCRdb, the public reads were trimmed at Q25 with fastp and aligned with MiXCR, with productive beta chains retained. Rows are combined by CDR3 protein, so each entry shows the most common genes and DNA. Within this sample are approximately 910,000 distinct CDR3 sequences, with around 30% of them counted one time only. The leading ten clones occupy about an eighth of the sample. The sample belongs to a study of T cell repertoires in cytomegalovirus infection (dated by TCRdb to the late 2010s). About the study as a whole: Peptide stimulations targeted recently identified HLA-C-restricted CMV epitopes, whose presentation resists viral immunomodulation, together with well-studied HLA-B-restricted epitopes. Donor HLA type was relevant to the analysis, because carriage of CMV infection together with the matching HLA type was indicated by public TCR beta signatures. Beyond this particular receptor, the publication reports: The ex vivo response was dominated by HLA-C-restricted CMV-specific TCR beta clonotypes, which also provided the single most frequent clonotype in two of eight donors. Carriers of CMV infection plus the relevant HLA type were discriminated by the cumulative frequency of public TCR beta family members in the study cohort and in an independent roughly 340-donor cohort.

The specimen was cultured CD8+ T cells from PBMCs, collected from culture after CMV antigen stimulation. The sequence derives from a human donor in good health (CMV status not recorded). Some clones in this sample may be carry-over from other donors' samples.

CDR3 sequence: CATSRDQQEYNEQFF. The DNA sequence is TGTGCCACCAGCAGAGATCAACAGGAGTACAATGAGCAGTTCTTC. Rearrangement joined TRBV15 to TRBJ2-1; a weak D assignment points to TRBD1 (5 bases agree). Inclusive of the bounding cysteine and phenylalanine, the CDR3 is 15 residues long. Here the CDR3 DNA is all that survives: 45 bases in frame from base 1. Deletion took 0 bases off V and 4 bases off J, with a span of 10 bases between the germline ends. The germline V gene (reference sequence) provides CDR1 LNHNV and CDR2 YYDKDF.